This T cell receptor beta chain came from a study of T cells in Graves' hyperthyroidism and ophthalmopathy. Authors of the study amplified TCR beta CDR3 regions from RNA transcripts. Initially, a first-round RT-PCR of the TCR CDR3 employed the HTBI primer set. TCRdb passed the multiplex PCR reads through MiXCR, listing each CDR3 protein once. Here the sample spans a few hundred thousand distinct CDR3 sequences, more than 20% being singletons. There are a few counts of this clonotype. A read error may be the cause here, since a much bigger clone is one base away. V was pared by 0 bases and J by 0 bases, with 5 bases between. Germline V gene data show CDR1 as LGHNA and CDR2 as YNFKEQ. The CDR3 is 14 amino acids.

The V gene is TRBV4-2, the J gene TRBJ1-1, with D unclear. This TCR was recovered from a young man with Graves' hyperthyroidism. Source material: blood. Here the CDR3 DNA reads TGTGCCAGCAGCCAAGAGTTAGTGAACACTGAAGCTTTCTTT. It translates to CASSQELVNTEAFF.